This TCR beta chain comes out of a study of T-cell reconstitution after alpha-beta-depleted transplantation in children. Unique molecular identifiers were built into the TCRbeta library. Via MiXCR, TCRdb re-called the PCR reads, giving one row per CDR3 protein. The sample lists hundreds of thousands of distinct CDR3 sequences, more than 10% occurring once. The CDR3 contains 14 residues. V was pared by 2 bases and J by 14 bases, with 10 bases of the junction left unmatched. Per germline, CDR1 MNHNS and CDR2 SASEGT. The TCR comes from a human donor who donated a stem cell graft to a child with acute lymphoblastic leukemia. Specimen: PBMCs from the stem cell graft donor, collected from the stem cell graft. The chain combines TRBV6-1 with TRBJ2-1, with 9 bases aligning to TRBD1. CDR3 in amino acids: CASSEMTGGEKEFF. The CDR3, as DNA: TGTGCCAGCAGTGAAATGACAGGGGGAGAAAAGGAGTTCTTC.